This T cell receptor (beta chain) was sequenced for a study of cytomegalovirus exposure and HLA in healthy donors. PCR was performed using 60 Vbeta and 13 Jbeta primers. Using immunoSEQ multiplex PCR, the repertoire was profiled, and TCRdb retains in-frame clones only, with some absent. The data show roughly 200,000 clones, with around 84% seen just once and around 3.5% held by the top ten. Trimming took 6 bases from V and 6 from J; bases not matched to a gene: 7. The CDR3 has 13 amino acids. Looked up from germline, CDR1 is MNHEY and CDR2 is SMNVEV (reference sequence). The chain uses TRBV27 and TRBJ2-7; 8 positions match TRBD2. The receptor comes from a man in his forties in good health and CMV-seropositive. Sequenced: PBMCs. The CDR3 DNA sequence: TGTGCCAGCAGCACTAGCGGCTGGTGCGAGCAGTACTTC. Its translation: CASSTSGWCEQYF.